The rows below give T cell receptor beta chains drawn from one sample of a study of early T cells in non-severe SARS-CoV-2 infection. TCRdb re-called the 5' RACE reads with MiXCR, one entry per CDR3 protein. The sample lists some 50,000 distinct CDR3 sequences; approximately 5.1% were seen once. The material was whole blood, obtained at baseline. The receptors originated from an adult who was a healthcare worker with PCR-confirmed SARS-CoV-2 infection or an uninfected control (not recorded which). Both conserved end residues are part of each CDR3. A D gene is named only where the DNA matches it firmly. Expanded clones are given a class, and other clones once, few, many or no size at all.

D gene: .
CDR3 length: 13
J gene: TRBJ2-5
clone size: few
V gene: TRBV10-1
CDR3 DNA: TGCGCCAGCAGTGATGGACAGCGAGAGACCCAGTACTTC
CDR3 protein: CASSDGQRETQYF

D gene: .
CDR3 length: 14
J gene: TRBJ2-2
clone size: .
V gene: TRBV7-9
CDR3 DNA: TGTGCCACCATCGCCTCACAGGCGACCGGGGAGCTGTTTTTT
CDR3 protein: CATIASQATGELFF

D gene: TRBD2
CDR3 length: 15
J gene: TRBJ2-7
clone size: .
V gene: TRBV7-9
CDR3 DNA: TGTGCCAGCAGCTTACCTAGCGGGAGGGTCTACGAGCAGTACTTC
CDR3 protein: CASSLPSGRVYEQYF

D gene: .
CDR3 length: 17
J gene: TRBJ2-1
clone size: many
V gene: TRBV1
CDR3 DNA: TGCACCAGCAGCCAAGATCAGAGGGTAGCGGGGTACAATGAGCAGTTCTTC
CDR3 protein: CTSSQDQRVAGYNEQFF

D gene: TRBD1
CDR3 length: 16
J gene: TRBJ1-4
clone size: many
V gene: TRBV4-1
CDR3 DNA: TGCGCCAGCAGCCAAGAAGCCGTCGGACAGGGGAGAAAACTGTTTTTT
CDR3 protein: CASSQEAVGQGRKLFF

D gene: .
CDR3 length: 13
J gene: TRBJ1-1
clone size: .
V gene: TRBV9
CDR3 DNA: TGTGCCAGCAGCGTAGAGGGATACACTGAAGCTTTCTTT
CDR3 protein: CASSVEGYTEAFF

D gene: .
CDR3 length: 15
J gene: TRBJ2-1
clone size: many
V gene: TRBV19
CDR3 DNA: TGTGCCAGTACCCCGGACGGGAGCTCCTACAATGAGCAGTTCTTC
CDR3 protein: CASTPDGSSYNEQFF

D gene: .
CDR3 length: 13
J gene: TRBJ1-1
clone size: few
V gene: TRBV9
CDR3 DNA: TGTGCCAGCAGCGTAGAGGTGAACACTGAAGCTTTCTTT
CDR3 protein: CASSVEVNTEAFF

D gene: TRBD1
CDR3 length: 13
J gene: TRBJ2-5
clone size: many
V gene: TRBV11-2
CDR3 DNA: TGTGCCAGCACCATGACAGGGCAAGAGACCCAGTACTTC
CDR3 protein: CASTMTGQETQYF

D gene: .
CDR3 length: 18
J gene: TRBJ2-6
clone size: many
V gene: TRBV5-1
CDR3 DNA: TGCGCCAGCAGCTTGGATTTCGGGATGGGCTCTGGGGCCAACGTCCTGACTTTC
CDR3 protein: CASSLDFGMGSGANVLTF

D gene: TRBD2
CDR3 length: 14
J gene: TRBJ2-1
clone size: many
V gene: TRBV6-1
CDR3 DNA: TGTGCCAGCAGTGCATTAACTAGCGGGGATGAGCAGTTCTTC
CDR3 protein: CASSALTSGDEQFF

D gene: TRBD2
CDR3 length: 16
J gene: TRBJ2-3
clone size: many
V gene: TRBV6-1
CDR3 DNA: TGTGCCAGCAGGTGGACTAGCGGGAGGGCTGCAGATACGCAGTATTTT
CDR3 protein: CASRWTSGRAADTQYF

D gene: .
CDR3 length: 18
J gene: TRBJ1-5
clone size: many
V gene: TRBV6-2/TRBV6-3
CDR3 DNA: TGTGCCAGCAGTTACTCGCCGGGACGGCCATATAGCAATCAGCCCCAGCATTTT
CDR3 protein: CASSYSPGRPYSNQPQHF

D gene: TRBD2
CDR3 length: 13
J gene: TRBJ2-4
clone size: many
V gene: TRBV28
CDR3 DNA: TGTGCCAGCAGTTTTACTAGCGGGAAAGGCCAGTACTTC
CDR3 protein: CASSFTSGKGQYF

D gene: TRBD1
CDR3 length: 15
J gene: TRBJ1-3
clone size: .
V gene: TRBV6-1
CDR3 DNA: TGTGCCAGCAGCGATGGGACAGCCTCTGGAAACACCATATATTTT
CDR3 protein: CASSDGTASGNTIYF

D gene: TRBD1
CDR3 length: 15
J gene: TRBJ2-7
clone size: .
V gene: TRBV28
CDR3 DNA: TGTGCCAGCAACCCCCCGGGACAGAGCTCCTACGAGCAGTACTTC
CDR3 protein: CASNPPGQSSYEQYF

D gene: TRBD1
CDR3 length: 13
J gene: TRBJ2-7
clone size: many
V gene: TRBV6-5
CDR3 DNA: TGTGCCAGCAGACGGGACAGCGCCTACGAGCAATACTTC
CDR3 protein: CASRRDSAYEQYF

D gene: TRBD1
CDR3 length: 14
J gene: TRBJ2-7
clone size: many
V gene: TRBV6-5
CDR3 DNA: TGTGCCAGCAGGAGGGACAGTTACTCCTACGAGCAGTACTTC
CDR3 protein: CASRRDSYSYEQYF

D gene: TRBD2
CDR3 length: 13
J gene: TRBJ2-3
clone size: .
V gene: TRBV7-6
CDR3 DNA: TGTGCCAGCAGCGGTGGACTAGCGGGAATACAGTATTTT
CDR3 protein: CASSGGLAGIQYF

D gene: .
CDR3 length: 14
J gene: TRBJ2-7
clone size: many
V gene: TRBV29-1
CDR3 DNA: TGCAGCATCCGTGGGGCCACTAGTTCCTACGAGCAGTACTTC
CDR3 protein: CSIRGATSSYEQYF

D gene: .
CDR3 length: 13
J gene: TRBJ2-1
clone size: many
V gene: TRBV29-1
CDR3 DNA: TGCAGCGTTGAAGTGGTGACTATCAATGAGCAGTTCTTC
CDR3 protein: CSVEVVTINEQFF

D gene: .
CDR3 length: 18
J gene: TRBJ2-1
clone size: many
V gene: TRBV27
CDR3 DNA: TGTGCCAGCAGTAGGTGGGGGCGACCCCTGACCTACTACAATGAGCAGTTCTTC
CDR3 protein: CASSRWGRPLTYYNEQFF

D gene: TRBD1
CDR3 length: 14
J gene: TRBJ1-5
clone size: many
V gene: TRBV30
CDR3 DNA: TGTGCCTGGAGTGGGACAGGGGACGGGCAGCCCCAGCATTTT
CDR3 protein: CAWSGTGDGQPQHF

D gene: TRBD2
CDR3 length: 15
J gene: TRBJ2-7
clone size: many
V gene: TRBV28
CDR3 DNA: TGTGCCAGCAGGGCGGGACTAGCGGGAGTAAGTGAGCAGTACTTC
CDR3 protein: CASRAGLAGVSEQYF

D gene: .
CDR3 length: 13
J gene: TRBJ1-3
clone size: many
V gene: TRBV30
CDR3 DNA: TGTGCCTGGGCTAGGAGCTCTGGAAACACCATATATTTT
CDR3 protein: CAWARSSGNTIYF

D gene: .
CDR3 length: 19
J gene: TRBJ2-2
clone size: many
V gene: TRBV5-6
CDR3 DNA: TGTGCCAGCAGCCGCCCCCAGGTCCCTTTCGGGAGGAACACCGGGGAGCTGTTTTTT
CDR3 protein: CASSRPQVPFGRNTGELFF

D gene: TRBD1
CDR3 length: 17
J gene: TRBJ1-1
clone size: few
V gene: TRBV25-1
CDR3 DNA: TGTGCCAGCAGAGGACAGGTGGGGCCGGGGATGAACACTGAAGCTTTCTTT
CDR3 protein: CASRGQVGPGMNTEAFF

D gene: .
CDR3 length: 13
J gene: TRBJ1-1
clone size: many
V gene: TRBV6-1
CDR3 DNA: TGTGCCAGCAGTGAAGCGCCCGGCGATGAAGCTTTCTTT
CDR3 protein: CASSEAPGDEAFF

D gene: .
CDR3 length: 14
J gene: TRBJ1-2
clone size: many
V gene: TRBV25-1
CDR3 DNA: TGTGCCAGCAGTGGCGGCTGGACCGGCTATGGCTACACCTTC
CDR3 protein: CASSGGWTGYGYTF

D gene: .
CDR3 length: 13
J gene: TRBJ1-1
clone size: many
V gene: TRBV7-3
CDR3 DNA: TGTGCCAGCAGCTCTACATCGAACACTGAAGCTTTCTTT
CDR3 protein: CASSSTSNTEAFF

D gene: TRBD1
CDR3 length: 14
J gene: TRBJ2-1
clone size: few
V gene: TRBV12-5
CDR3 DNA: TGTGCTAGTGCCCAGGGACAGTCCTACAATGAGCAGTTCTTC
CDR3 protein: CASAQGQSYNEQFF

D gene: TRBD1
CDR3 length: 14
J gene: TRBJ1-2
clone size: many
V gene: TRBV2
CDR3 DNA: TGTGCCAGCAGTCAAGAACAGGGGAGTTATGGCTACACCTTC
CDR3 protein: CASSQEQGSYGYTF

D gene: TRBD2
CDR3 length: 14
J gene: TRBJ2-7
clone size: many
V gene: TRBV28
CDR3 DNA: TGTGCCAGCAGTTTGGGTCTAGCGGTCTACGAGCAGTACTTC
CDR3 protein: CASSLGLAVYEQYF

D gene: .
CDR3 length: 19
J gene: TRBJ1-3
clone size: many
V gene: TRBV7-6
CDR3 DNA: TGTGCCAGCAGCTTAGCCCTCGGGACTTCAGGACACTCTGGAAACACCATATATTTT
CDR3 protein: CASSLALGTSGHSGNTIYF

D gene: .
CDR3 length: 11
J gene: TRBJ1-1
clone size: many
V gene: TRBV19
CDR3 DNA: TGTGCCAGTAAAGACCGACAAAGGGCTTTCTTT
CDR3 protein: CASKDRQRAFF

D gene: TRBD1
CDR3 length: 13
J gene: TRBJ2-7
clone size: many
V gene: TRBV27
CDR3 DNA: TGTGCCACCTCGCCGGGACAGGTCTACGAGCAGTACTTC
CDR3 protein: CATSPGQVYEQYF

D gene: .
CDR3 length: 12
J gene: TRBJ2-7
clone size: many
V gene: TRBV27
CDR3 DNA: TGTGCCAGCGGGGGCGGGTCCTACGAGCAGTACTTC
CDR3 protein: CASGGGSYEQYF

D gene: .
CDR3 length: 10
J gene: TRBJ1-4
clone size: many
V gene: TRBV19
CDR3 DNA: TGTGCCAGTAGGGGATCCTCTCTGTTTTTT
CDR3 protein: CASRGSSLFF

D gene: .
CDR3 length: 13
J gene: TRBJ1-4
clone size: few
V gene: TRBV20-1
CDR3 DNA: TGCAGTGCTCCGACAGTTGCTAATGAAAAACTGTTTTTT
CDR3 protein: CSAPTVANEKLFF

D gene: .
CDR3 length: 17
J gene: TRBJ1-3
clone size: many
V gene: TRBV7-3
CDR3 DNA: TGTGCCAGCAGCCCCCTCCCCGGGACGAGCTCTGGAAACACCATATATTTT
CDR3 protein: CASSPLPGTSSGNTIYF